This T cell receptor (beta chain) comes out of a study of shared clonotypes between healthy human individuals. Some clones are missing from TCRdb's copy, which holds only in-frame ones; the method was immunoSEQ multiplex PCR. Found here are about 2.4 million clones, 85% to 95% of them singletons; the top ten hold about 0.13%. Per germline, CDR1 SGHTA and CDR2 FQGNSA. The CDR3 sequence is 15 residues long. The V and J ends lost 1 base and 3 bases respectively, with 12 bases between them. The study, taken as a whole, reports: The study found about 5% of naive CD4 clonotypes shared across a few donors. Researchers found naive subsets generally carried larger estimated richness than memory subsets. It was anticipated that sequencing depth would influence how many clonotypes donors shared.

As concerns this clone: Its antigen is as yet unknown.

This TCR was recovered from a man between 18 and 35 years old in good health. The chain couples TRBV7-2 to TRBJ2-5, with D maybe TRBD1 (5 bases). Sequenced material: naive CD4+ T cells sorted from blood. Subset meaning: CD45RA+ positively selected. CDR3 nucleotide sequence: TGTGCCAGCAGCTTAGGGGGAAAAGGGGAAGAGACCCAGTACTTC. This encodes CASSLGGKGEETQYF.